This T cell receptor beta chain is from a study of T-cell reconstitution after alpha-beta-depleted transplantation in children (dated by TCRdb to the mid-2010s). About the study as a whole: Using TCR repertoire profiling, the study followed T-cell immune reconstitution in a quantitative way in children after TCRalphabeta/CD19-depleted allogeneic hematopoietic cell transplantation.

Broad study findings and their caveats: The apparently early alphabetaT-cell count recovery about two months after transplant was reportedly dependent on only several hundred rapidly expanded clones derived from non-depleted graft cells. In some patients, the high TCRbeta diversity seen at day 60 was put down to recipient T cells and intrathymic progenitors that had survived conditioning. Over the following months the frequencies of hyperexpanded clones went down, and after one year T-cell counts and TCRbeta diversity were mostly credited to newly produced T cells.

The library was obtained by PCR. TCRdb shows the sequencer as Illumina HiSeq 2500. TCR libraries were prepared with molecular barcoding, using unique molecular identifiers to normalize TCRbeta repertoire quantification. In TCRdb, the public reads were trimmed at Q25 with fastp and aligned with MiXCR, with productive beta chains retained. Identical CDR3 protein sequences are pooled into one entry, listed with their most common genes and DNA. The sample includes over 3,000 distinct CDR3 sequences, with approximately 8.6% observed a single time. The ten largest clones represent roughly 50% of the sample. The CDR3 covers 14 residues, taking in both the cysteine and the phenylalanine. Only the CDR3 region is kept as DNA, spanning 42 bases read in frame from base 1. The junction shows trimming of 3 bases on V and 2 bases on J, plus 8 bases between the germline ends. The germline V gene (reference sequence) sets CDR1 to LNHDA and CDR2 to SQIVND.

What this sample's treatment or condition label stands for: allogeneic hematopoietic cell transplantation with graft depleted of TCRalphabeta T cells and CD19 B cells. TCRalphabeta/CD19-depleted allogeneic hematopoietic cell grafts were given to the transplant recipients, all of whom were children. There are many counts of this clonotype. Its cognate antigen has yet to be identified. There are no base qualities to consult, and no much larger clone falls within one base. This sequence originates from a male patient aged 2 to 9 who had a stem cell transplant for acute lymphoblastic leukemia, so the T cells may come from the graft donor. The material was PBMCs, mostly from graft donor cells, obtained 180 days after TCRalphabeta/CD19-depleted stem cell transplant. The rearranged chain carries TRBV19 and TRBJ1-5; a confident D gene designation cannot be given. In nucleotide form, the sequence is TGTGCCAGTAGTATGACTATTGGCAATCAGCCCCAGCATTTT. Translated, it gives CASSMTIGNQPQHF. This CDR3, with the reference TRBV19 and TRBJ1-5 proteins standing in past its ends, gives the full variable domain DGGITQSPKYLFRKEGQNVTLSCEQNLNHDAMYWYRQDPGQGLRLIYYSQIVNDFQKGDIAEGYSVSREKKESFPLTVTSAQKNPTAFYLCASSMTIGNQPQHFGDGTRLSIL.